The 8 T cell receptor beta chains listed next were all sequenced from one sample in a study of naive and memory T cell subsets. An equimolar mix of two oligonucleotides served as the beta constant-region primer for TRBC1 and TRBC2. From the UMI-ligation and nested PCR reads, TCRdb called clonotypes with MiXCR, one entry per CDR3 protein. The repertoire consists of approximately 140,000 distinct CDR3 sequences, with 15% to 20% occurring once and the leading ten covering roughly 0.14%. Sequencing was done on a sample of naive CD4+ T cells from blood. The receptors here all came from a human donor in good health.

This rearrangement joins TRBV7-8 to TRBJ1-1; no clear D. This CDR3 has 13 amino acids. V was clipped by 5 bases and J by 3 bases, with 10 bases between them. CDR1 and CDR2 (germline): SGHVS, FQNEAQ. The CDR3 loop reads CASSAEIHTEAFF. The CDR3 DNA follows: TGTGCCAGCAGCGCCGAAATACACACTGAAGCTTTCTTT. The full variable domain, with the rest looked up from reference TRBV7-8 and TRBJ1-1, is GAGVSQSPRYKVAKRGQDVALRCDPISGHVSLFWYQQALGQGPEFLTYFQNEAQLDKSGLPSDRFFAERPEGSVSTLKIQRTQQEDSAVYLCASSAEIHTEAFFGQGTRLTVV.

This clonotype occurred a few times. V is TRBV11-2 and J is TRBJ1-1; D is uncertain. This CDR3 is 15 amino acids long. The ends were cut back, 1 base at V and 0 bases at J, with 9 bases in the middle. Germline V gene data show CDR1 as SGHAT and CDR2 as FQNNGV. The CDR3, as DNA: TGTGCCAGCAGCTTAGTGGTTTCAATGAACACTGAAGCTTTCTTT. It codes for CASSLVVSMNTEAFF.

The chain recombines TRBV6-2 or TRBV6-3 with TRBJ2-2, with 7 bases fitting TRBD1. The length of the CDR3 is 17 residues. Germline loops: CDR1 MNHEY, CDR2 SVGEGT. Germline trimming cut 0 bases from V and 0 bases from J; bases unmatched to any gene: 4. The CDR3 coding sequence is TGTGCCAGCAGTTACTCGGGACAGTTAACGAACACCGGGGAGCTGTTTTTT. Encoded protein: CASSYSGQLTNTGELFF.

The CDR3 region has the DNA TGTGCCAGCGCCGGGACAGGGGGCTTCGAGCAGTACTTC. It codes for CASAGTGGFEQYF. The chain carries TRBV28 and TRBJ2-7, with 12 bases lining up with TRBD1. CDR3 length equals 13 residues. Germline V lookup: CDR1 MDHEN, CDR2 SYDVKM. V was pared by 8 bases and J by 6 bases, with 5 bases of the junction left unmatched.

This clonotype was observed a handful of times. The chain carries TRBV30 and TRBJ2-5; D is ambiguous. In germline, CDR1 is GTSNPN, CDR2 SVGIG (reference sequence). The CDR3 length is 15 residues. Between the trimmed V and J ends, which lost 4 bases and 1 base, there was a span of 16 bases. The CDR3 bases are TGTGCCTGGAACCGCAACGGACGGATCCAAGAGACCCAGTACTTC. Translating it yields CAWNRNGRIQETQYF.

In the case of this clonotype: Just one base apart from a much larger clone, this may be a read error. The rearrangement joins TRBV2 to TRBJ2-7; D might be TRBD1 (6 bases). V shed 5 bases and J shed 4 bases, with 9 bases lying between them. The germline CDR1 and CDR2 sequences are SNHLY and FYNNEI. This CDR3 comprises 12 residues. The CDR3 protein is CASSRDIYEQYF. For the CDR3, the DNA is TGTGCCAGCAGTCGGGACATTTACGAGCAGTACTTC.

This clonotype was seen a few times. The genes are TRBV5-1 and TRBJ2-3; D is ambiguous. Between the trimmed V and J ends, which lost 4 bases and 4 bases, there was a span of 13 bases. CDR1 is SGHRS and CDR2 is YFSETQ in the germline V gene. The CDR3 spans 14 residues. Here the CDR3 reads CASSPVMGADTQYF. The DNA for the CDR3 is TGCGCCAGCAGCCCCGTAATGGGCGCAGATACGCAGTATTTT.

CDR3 residues: CASSEGYQGSETQYF. CDR3 DNA: TGTGCCAGCAGTGAAGGGTATCAGGGATCGGAGACCCAGTACTTC. The V call is TRBV25-1, the J call TRBJ2-5; D might be TRBD1 (5 bases). This CDR3 is built from 15 residues. V was shortened by 2 bases and J by 5 bases, with 15 bases between the two germline ends. Germline CDR1 MGHDK, CDR2 SYGVNS.